These 14 T cell receptor beta chains originate from one sample sequenced in a study of beta chain features in type 1 diabetes. What was sequenced were expressed TCRB transcripts, since all of the isolated RNA had been reverse transcribed. Sequencing used immunoSEQ multiplex PCR; TCRdb keeps in-frame clones, though not all of them. The sample shows hundreds of thousands of clones, 15% to 20% of them seen only once. Material: naive CD4+ T cells from blood. These receptor sequences come from a woman under 30 in good health.

The V call is TRBV9, the J call TRBJ2-3; 8 bases are a match to TRBD2. Germline values: CDR1 SGDLS, CDR2 YYNGEE. V lost 5 bases to trimming and J lost 3 bases; unmatched junction nucleotides: 8. This CDR3 is 15 amino acids long. The chain's CDR3 is CASSWGGRITDTQYF. DNA for the CDR3: TGTGCCAGCAGTTGGGGCGGGAGGATAACAGATACGCAGTATTTT.

This clone was counted between two and nine times. The genes are TRBV7-2 and TRBJ2-7; no clear D. CDR3 length: 14 residues. Looked up from germline, CDR1 is SGHTA and CDR2 is FQGNSA. Trimming took off 5 bases at V and 0 bases at J, with 11 bases between the two ends. CDR3 loop: CASSVSQDSYEQYF. DNA of the CDR3: TGTGCCAGCAGCGTTAGTCAGGACTCCTACGAGCAGTACTTC.

Comments on this clone: The junction shows a germline mismatch at one end, possibly a read error. The gene calls are TRBV18 and TRBJ2-6; D remains ambiguous. Germline lookup yields CDR1 KGHSH and CDR2 LQKENI. The CDR3 length is 12 residues. This chain's CDR3 is CASSDWANVLTF. DNA for the CDR3: TGTGCAAGCTCTGACTGGGCCAACGTCCTGACTTTC. Supplemented by reference TRBV18 and TRBJ2-6, the full variable domain reads NAGVMQNPRHLVRRRGQEARLRCSPMKGHSHVYWYRQLPEEGLKFMVYLQKENIIDESGMPKERFSAEFPKEGPSILRIQQVVRGDSAAYFCASSDWANVLTFGAGSRLTVL.

V is TRBV29-1 and J is TRBJ2-5; no definite D call. The CDR3 covers 14 residues. The V and J ends lost 2 bases and 5 bases respectively, with 15 bases between them. Germline CDR1 SQVTM, CDR2 ANQGSEA. The CDR3 spells CSVETLAGRETQYF. The CDR3 nucleotides are TGCAGCGTTGAAACCCTGGCAGGAAGGGAGACCCAGTACTTC.

The J gene is TRBJ2-7, the V gene TRBV28; maybe TRBD1 (6 bases). This CDR3 spans 14 amino acids. V was pared by 3 bases and J by 9 bases, with 18 bases between. Germline CDR1 and CDR2: MDHEN and SYDVKM. CDR3 loop: CASSFYREGTAQYF. The DNA of the CDR3 is TGTGCCAGCAGTTTTTACAGGGAAGGTACCGCGCAGTACTTC.

This clone was counted between two and nine times. The chain employs TRBV7-9 and TRBJ1-5; D is perhaps TRBD1 (5 bases). In germline, CDR1 is SEHNR, CDR2 FQNEAQ (reference sequence). This CDR3 is 15 amino acids long. Trimming cost V 4 bases and J 5 bases, with 15 bases left between them. CDR3 DNA: TGTGCCAGCAGCTCTACAGCAGACAGTCATCAGCCCCAGCATTTT. This encodes CASSSTADSHQPQHF.

This clone showed up just a few times. This chain connects TRBV11-2 to TRBJ2-1; 9 bases line up with TRBD1. Per germline, CDR1 SGHAT and CDR2 FQNNGV. The CDR3 totals 15 residues. V was pared by 1 base and J by 6 bases, with 4 bases of the junction left unmatched. CDR3 region: CASSLGQGVFNEQFF. For the CDR3, the DNA is TGTGCCAGCAGCTTAGGACAGGGGGTTTTCAATGAGCAGTTCTTC.

The chain carries TRBV23-1 and TRBJ2-1; the D is unclear. TRBV23-1 is reported as an ORF; its role is uncertain. The V end lost 4 bases, the J end lost 8 bases, and 3 bases lay between the germline ends. The CDR3 runs 10 residues. The CDR3 reads CASSRHEQFF. Written as DNA, the CDR3 is TGCGCCAGCAGTCGACATGAGCAGTTCTTC.

This chain links TRBV7-3 with TRBJ2-2, with TRBD2 matching 14 bases. V lost 5 bases, J lost 9 bases, and 8 bases stayed unmatched. This CDR3 spans 16 amino acids. Germline values: CDR1 SGHTA, CDR2 FQGTGA. CDR3 in DNA: TGTGCCAGCAGCCCCACCGGACTAGCGGGAGGCTGGGAGCTGTTTTTT. Its translation is CASSPTGLAGGWELFF.

This clone came up a few times. Other DNA sequences within the sample encode an identical CDR3. CDR3 nucleotides: TGTGCCAGCAGCTTACAGGGCCTGAACACTGAAGCTTTCTTT. Translating gives CASSLQGLNTEAFF. The chain couples TRBV7-9 to TRBJ1-1; D is perhaps TRBD1 (5 bases). The germline V gene has CDR1 SEHNR and CDR2 FQNEAQ (reference sequence). Trimming cost V 2 bases and J 0 bases, with 7 bases left between them. The CDR3 covers 14 residues.

The chain is built from TRBV19 and TRBJ1-1, with D possibly matching TRBD1 (5 bases). Deletions cut 6 bases from V and 9 bases from J, with 11 bases between. The CDR3 covers 11 residues. Germline CDR1 is LNHDA and CDR2 is SQIVND (reference sequence). The CDR3 coding sequence is TGTGCCAGTAGCTACCGGGACCAAGCTTTCTTT. This gives the protein CASSYRDQAFF.

This sequence joins TRBV9 and TRBJ2-5; 13 nucleotides agree with TRBD2. The CDR3 runs 18 residues. CDR1 is SGDLS and CDR2 is YYNGEE in the germline V gene. V lost 3 bases to trimming and J lost 5 bases; unmatched junction nucleotides: 13. The CDR3 is CASSGAGTSGTVGETQYF. The CDR3 nucleotides are TGTGCCAGCAGCGGCGCCGGGACTAGCGGGACGGTCGGGGAGACCCAGTACTTC.

This clone was observed a single time. The chain couples TRBV7-9 to TRBJ2-2; perhaps TRBD2 as D (5 bases). The CDR3 consists of 13 residues. V was trimmed by 5 bases and J by 7 bases, leaving 11 bases between them. From germline, CDR1 is SEHNR and CDR2 FQNEAQ (reference sequence). CDR3 amino acids: CASSLQEVGELFF. Here the CDR3 DNA reads TGTGCCAGCAGCCTCCAGGAGGTCGGGGAGCTGTTTTTT.

This rearrangement joins TRBV7-3 to TRBJ2-1; TRBD2 matches at 9 bases. There are 16 residues in the CDR3. Germline CDR1 reads SGHTA; CDR2 reads FQGTGA. The J segment lost 4 bases and the V segment lost 2 bases, leaving 6 bases of the junction unmatched. The CDR3: CASSLGRGRGYNEQFF. The DNA for the CDR3 is TGTGCCAGCAGCTTAGGACGCGGGAGGGGTTACAATGAGCAGTTCTTC.